This record concerns one T cell receptor beta chain sequence. Using a J-beta primer mix together with a sample-barcoded 5' primer, a second PCR was run for about 6 to 12 cycles. TCRdb reanalysed the 5' RACE reads using MiXCR and keeps one entry per CDR3 protein. The sample has about 970,000 distinct CDR3 sequences, about 51% seen once. The data were taken from a study of blood T cells in healthy people across ages. This CDR3 spans 15 amino acids. The V gene's germline CDR1 is MDHEN and CDR2 SYDVKM. Deletions cut 2 bases from V and 1 base from J, with 12 bases between. The sample taken for sequencing was blood. The chain carries TRBV28 and TRBJ2-7, with D perhaps matching TRBD2 (6 bases). The sequence was obtained from a woman between 55 and 75 years old in good health. The CDR3 DNA reads TGTGCCAGCAGTTTAATAGTCGCGGGGTCCTACGAGCAGTACTTC. As protein: CASSLIVAGSYEQYF.